These 12 T cell receptor beta chains share one sample of origin, sequenced in a study of T cell responses to AZD1222 COVID-19 vaccine. Here immunoSEQ multiplex PCR was the method, and the copy in TCRdb shows in-frame clones only, minus some. The data show 84,000 or so clones, 80% to 90% seen once. The specimen was peripheral blood, collected on day 0 of AZD1222 vaccination. Receptor source: an adult in good health.

The J gene is TRBJ1-2, the V gene TRBV5-1, with 8 bases lining up with TRBD1. J lost 0 bases, V lost 4 bases, and 8 bases had no gene match. Germline V gene lookup returns CDR1 SGHRS and CDR2 YFSETQ. The CDR3 length is 16 residues. This CDR3 is CASSRGQVTANYGYTF. Written as DNA, the CDR3 is TGCGCCAGCAGCCGGGGACAGGTGACAGCTAACTATGGCTACACCTTC.

The gene calls are TRBV24-1 and TRBJ1-5; 8 nucleotides line up with TRBD1. The CDR3 runs to 17 residues. Germline V gene data show CDR1 as KGHDR and CDR2 as SFDVKD. J was trimmed by 2 bases and V by 3 bases; bases with no gene match: 8. The CDR3 DNA is TGTGCCACCAGTGATGGGAGACAGGGGCCCGGCAATCAGCCCCAGCATTTT. Amino acids: CATSDGRQGPGNQPQHF.

This clone came up a few times. This rearrangement joins TRBV10-3 to TRBJ1-2; D not resolved. The CDR3 runs to 14 residues. CDR1 is ENHRY and CDR2 is SYGVKD in the germline V gene. Trimming removed 6 bases from V and 2 bases from J, with 13 bases in between. CDR3 amino acids: CAIRELDSNYGYTF. The CDR3, as DNA: TGTGCCATCAGAGAACTGGACTCCAACTATGGCTACACCTTC.

This clone is a singleton in its sample. The chain couples TRBV6-6 to TRBJ2-7; the D gene is possibly TRBD1 (6 bases). V shed 3 bases and J shed 2 bases, with 11 bases lying between them. Per the germline V gene, CDR1 is MNHNY and CDR2 is SVGAGI (reference sequence). The CDR3 covers 14 residues. DNA for the CDR3: TGTGCCAGCAGTTATGGGGACATTACCTACGAGCAGTACTTC. This encodes CASSYGDITYEQYF.

This chain connects TRBV21-1 to TRBJ1-6; TRBD1 reflects the table's D call only, with no check against the DNA. TRBV21-1 is assigned pseudogene status. CDR3 length equals 17 residues. The CDR3 region is CASSQSWKGVYNSPLHF. DNA for the CDR3: TGTGCCAGCAGCCAAAGTTGGAAGGGGGTGTATAATTCACCCCTCCACTTT.

The gene calls are TRBV28 and TRBJ2-7, with no clear D. Trimming took 6 bases from V and 3 from J, leaving 12 bases between them. Germline V lookup: CDR1 MDHEN, CDR2 SYDVKM. CDR3 size: 13 residues. The CDR3 here is CASSALGVYEQYF. The CDR3 nucleotides are TGTGCCAGCAGCGCCCTCGGAGTCTACGAGCAGTACTTC.

This clone was counted only a few times. The chain combines TRBV6-5 with TRBJ2-5; TRBD2 matches at 8 bases. The CDR3 spans 15 residues. V shed 6 bases, J shed 5 bases, and the junction held 11 bases outside the gene matches. Germline V CDR1 and CDR2: MNHEY, SVGAGI. The CDR3 here is CASSQAAGVGETQYF. As DNA, the CDR3 is TGTGCCAGCAGCCAGGCAGCGGGAGTGGGTGAGACCCAGTACTTC.

The chain joins TRBV18 to TRBJ1-2, with no clear D. This CDR3 contains 13 residues. CDR1 and CDR2 from the germline V gene are KGHSH and LQKENI. Trimming stripped 3 bases from V and 5 bases from J, with 10 bases between. The CDR3 DNA follows: TGTGCCAGCTCACCGAACGACGGTTATGGCTACACCTTC. It yields the protein CASSPNDGYGYTF.

This chain connects TRBV12-5 to TRBJ1-1; no clear D gene. V gave up 5 bases and J gave up 1 base, with 8 bases separating them. Germline loops: CDR1 LGHNT, CDR2 FRNRAP. The CDR3 runs 13 residues. The CDR3 bases are TGTGCTAGTGGTCTCGGAGGGAACACTGAAGCTTTCTTT. This encodes CASGLGGNTEAFF.

The V gene is TRBV19, the J gene TRBJ2-1; D call uncertain. This CDR3 is built from 14 residues. Germline-derived CDR1 and CDR2 are LNHDA and SQIVND (reference sequence). V dropped 5 bases and J dropped 0 bases, with 8 bases sitting between them. The CDR3 is CASSFRSSYNEQFF. In DNA form, the CDR3 reads TGTGCCAGTAGTTTTAGGAGCTCCTACAATGAGCAGTTCTTC.

The chain combines TRBV7-9 with TRBJ1-6, with TRBD1 matching 10 bases. V was clipped by 4 bases and J by 13 bases; unmatched bases: 7. CDR1 and CDR2 (germline): SEHNR, FQNEAQ (reference sequence). This CDR3 has 14 amino acids. CDR3 bases: TGTGCCAGCAGCTCTAGACAGGGGGCGATCCCCCTCCACTTT. Its translation is CASSSRQGAIPLHF. Together with reference TRBV7-9 and TRBJ1-6, the CDR3 gives the full variable domain: DTGVSQNPRHKITKRGQNVTFRCDPISEHNRLYWYRQTLGQGPEFLTYFQNEAQLEKSRLLSDRFSAERPKGSFSTLEIQRTEQGDSAMYLCASSSRQGAIPLHFGNGTRLTVT.

The V call is TRBV29-1, the J call TRBJ1-2; possibly TRBD1 for D (5 bases). The CDR3 runs to 12 residues. Trimming stripped 4 bases from V and 7 bases from J, with 13 bases between. CDR1 and CDR2 from the germline V gene are SQVTM and ANQGSEA. Here the CDR3 reads CSVALFGTGYTF. The DNA of the CDR3 is TGCAGCGTTGCCCTCTTTGGGACTGGCTACACCTTC. The full variable domain, in which reference TRBV29-1 and TRBJ1-2 provide the parts outside the CDR3, is SAVISQKPSRDICQRGTSLTIQCQVDSQVTMMFWYRQQPGQSLTLIATANQGSEATYESGFVIDKFPISRPNLTFSTLTVSNMSPEDSSIYLCSVALFGTGYTFGSGTRLTVV.